This is a list of T cell receptor beta chains from one sample in a study of blood T cell repertoires in COVID-19. Sequencing was performed with immunoSEQ multiplex PCR; in TCRdb, only in-frame clones are kept and a portion is missing. The repertoire holds roughly 260,000 clones, with more than 75% as singletons. Sequenced material: PBMCs or T cells enriched from blood (not recorded which). These receptors were collected from a woman aged 18-29 years who had recovered from COVID-19. The CDR3 runs from the conserved cysteine through the conserved F or W.

TRBV19	TRBJ1-6	CASSRTGGIGDSPLHF
TRBV12-3/TRBV12-4	TRBJ1-1	CASSKTGGTEAFF
TRBV27	TRBJ1-2	CASSSGGRSGYTF
TRBV9	TRBJ2-2	CASSGKQNTGELFF
TRBV2	TRBJ1-2	CASRGTGRDGYTF
TRBV9	TRBJ2-2	CASSVGGSNTGELFF
TRBV19	TRBJ1-5	CASYGGNQPQHF
TRBV5-1	TRBJ2-2	CASSLAYNTGELFF
TRBV7-8	TRBJ1-4	CASSPDRVEEKLFF
TRBV7-9	TRBJ1-4	CASTPQGTRAGQKLFF
TRBV6-5	TRBJ2-6	CATTEEFSGANVLTF
TRBV10-2	TRBJ2-7	CASSESRAVFSYEQYF
TRBV27	TRBJ2-7	CASSPTSSNSYEQYF
TRBV5-4	TRBJ2-3	CASSGWTGGTDTQYF
TRBV11-2	TRBJ1-1	CASSLGDRNTEAFF
TRBV3-1/TRBV3-2	TRBJ2-1	CASSQIGRGYNEQFF
TRBV30	TRBJ2-1	CAWSASGGANEQFF
TRBV15	TRBJ1-2	CATSNRQGGNRAYGYTF
TRBV28	TRBJ2-5	CASSFLAGNAQETQYF
TRBV7-8	TRBJ1-1	CASTRGGPEAFF
TRBV13	TRBJ2-5	CASSFGNASRETQYF
TRBV27	TRBJ2-5	CASSMRQGMGTQYF
TRBV6-1	TRBJ1-2	CASSEPRRGNYGYTF
TRBV27	TRBJ1-6	CASSLDRDNNSPLHF
TRBV5-8	TRBJ1-4	CASSLVFNEKLFF
TRBV30	TRBJ1-2	CAWEQGAYGYTF
TRBV3-1/TRBV3-2	TRBJ2-5	CASSQGQAGGGETQYF
TRBV5-1	TRBJ1-4	CASSLGTGREKLFF
TRBV29-1	TRBJ2-3	CSVEQGADTQYF
TRBV10-2	TRBJ2-7	CASSGGFGTYEQYF
TRBV28	TRBJ2-7	CASSPWDSSSYEQYF
TRBV6-4	TRBJ2-1	CASSPQQGRSNEQFF
TRBV4-1	TRBJ2-2	CASSQVTGSMNTGELFF
TRBV7-6	TRBJ1-2	CASSMTGNYGYTF
TRBV19	TRBJ2-1	CASTWTLTSSYNEQFF
TRBV11-3	TRBJ2-2	CASSFGSGIGTGELFF
TRBV19	TRBJ1-2	CASSGSNRVYGYTF
TRBV25-1	TRBJ2-7	CASSESRHYEQYF
TRBV7-2	TRBJ2-1	CASSLLPGLAGNNEQFF
TRBV11-2	TRBJ2-7	CAISHPLQGSYEQYF
TRBV19	TRBJ1-4	CASSPRTGVDNEKLFF
TRBV3-1/TRBV3-2	TRBJ2-5	CASSQDLRYSIETQYF
TRBV27	TRBJ1-4	CASSLRGTNEKLFF
TRBV11-2	TRBJ1-1	CASSPSFNTEAFF
TRBV5-1	TRBJ2-7	CASSLGLAGGYEQYF
TRBV5-1	TRBJ2-1	CASSSNGGSYNEQFF
TRBV19	TRBJ2-7	CASSDTGGTNDEQYF
TRBV7-2	TRBJ1-5	CASSRTGNQPQHF
TRBV20-1	TRBJ2-1	CSASPWGGRPYNEQFF
TRBV29-1	TRBJ2-1	CSVTRGQQFF
TRBV11-2	TRBJ1-2	CASSLAGGLGYGYTF
TRBV9	TRBJ2-7	CASSETGYDEQYF
TRBV10-1	TRBJ2-3	CASSGQILAGGHQDTQYF
TRBV5-4	TRBJ2-2	CASSFLATDGTGELFF
TRBV5-4	TRBJ2-1	CASSVPGQGANEQFF
TRBV7-2	TRBJ1-2	CASKRGGNYGYTF
TRBV28	TRBJ2-1	CASSSISRSSYNEQFF